This T cell receptor beta chain was identified in a study of CDR3 diversity in severe acne. The CDR3 loop spans 13 amino acids. From germline, CDR1 is SGHVS and CDR2 FNYEAQ. Trimming left V 5 bases short and J 4 bases short, with 11 bases between. This clonotype came up many times. TCRdb processed the PCR reads anew with MiXCR; each CDR3 protein has one entry. The sample includes tens of thousands of distinct CDR3 sequences, 49% seen only once; the top ten take 11%. Sequencing used blood. The J gene is TRBJ1-2, the V gene TRBV7-6; D uncertain. This TCR came from a male donor with severe acne vulgaris. The CDR3: CASSRTVGYGYTF. The CDR3 nucleotides read TGTGCCAGCAGCCGGACGGTGGGCTATGGCTACACCTTC.